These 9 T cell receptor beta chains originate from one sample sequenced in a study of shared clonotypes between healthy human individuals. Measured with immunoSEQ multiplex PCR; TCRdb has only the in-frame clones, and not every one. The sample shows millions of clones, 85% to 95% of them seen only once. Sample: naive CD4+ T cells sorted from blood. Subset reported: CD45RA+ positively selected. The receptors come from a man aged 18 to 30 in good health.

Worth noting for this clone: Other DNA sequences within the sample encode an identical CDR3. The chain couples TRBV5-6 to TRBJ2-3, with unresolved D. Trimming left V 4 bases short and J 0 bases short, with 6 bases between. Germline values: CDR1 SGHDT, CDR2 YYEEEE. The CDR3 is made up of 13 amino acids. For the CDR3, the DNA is TGTGCCAGCAGCCTGCGAAGCACAGATACGCAGTATTTT. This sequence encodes CASSLRSTDTQYF.

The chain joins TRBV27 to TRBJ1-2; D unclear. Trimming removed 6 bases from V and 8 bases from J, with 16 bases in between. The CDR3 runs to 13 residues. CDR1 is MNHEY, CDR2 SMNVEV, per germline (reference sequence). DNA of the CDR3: TGTGCCAGCAGCTCAGACAAGATTCGGGGCTACACCTTC. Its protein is CASSSDKIRGYTF.

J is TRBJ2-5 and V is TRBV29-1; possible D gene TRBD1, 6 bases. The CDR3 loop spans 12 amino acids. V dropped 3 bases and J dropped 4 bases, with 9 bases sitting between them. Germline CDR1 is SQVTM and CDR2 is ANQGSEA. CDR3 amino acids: CSVDLRGETQYF. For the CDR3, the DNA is TGCAGCGTTGATCTCAGGGGAGAGACCCAGTACTTC.

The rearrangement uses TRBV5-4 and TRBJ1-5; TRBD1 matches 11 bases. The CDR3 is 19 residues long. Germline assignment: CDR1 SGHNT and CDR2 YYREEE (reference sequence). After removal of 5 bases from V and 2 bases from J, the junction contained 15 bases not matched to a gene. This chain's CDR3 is CASSSTPGQGAFGNQPQHF. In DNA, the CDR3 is TGTGCCAGCAGTTCCACCCCCGGACAGGGGGCTTTCGGCAATCAGCCCCAGCATTTT. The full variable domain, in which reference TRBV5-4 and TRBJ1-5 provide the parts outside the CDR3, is ETGVTQSPTHLIKTRGQQVTLRCSSQSGHNTVSWYQQALGQGPQFIFQYYREEENGRGNFPPRFSGLQFPNYSSELNVNALELDDSALYLCASSSTPGQGAFGNQPQHFGDGTRLSIL.

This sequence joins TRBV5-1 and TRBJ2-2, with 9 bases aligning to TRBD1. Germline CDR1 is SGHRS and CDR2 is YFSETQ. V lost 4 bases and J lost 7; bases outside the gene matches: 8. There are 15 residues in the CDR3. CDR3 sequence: CASSEQGAQSGELFF. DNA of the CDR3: TGCGCCAGCAGCGAACAGGGGGCCCAAAGCGGGGAGCTGTTTTTT.

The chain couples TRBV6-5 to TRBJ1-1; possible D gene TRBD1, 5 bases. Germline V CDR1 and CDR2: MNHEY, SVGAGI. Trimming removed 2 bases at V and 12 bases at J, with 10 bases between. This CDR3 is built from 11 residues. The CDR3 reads CASSYGGRTFF. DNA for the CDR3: TGTGCCAGCAGTTACGGGGGAAGAACTTTCTTT.

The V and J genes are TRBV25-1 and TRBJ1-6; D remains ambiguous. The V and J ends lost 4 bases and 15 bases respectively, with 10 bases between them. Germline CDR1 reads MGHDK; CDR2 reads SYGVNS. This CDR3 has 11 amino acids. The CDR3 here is CASSGNIRLHF. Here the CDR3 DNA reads TGTGCCAGCAGTGGGAACATCCGCCTCCACTTT.

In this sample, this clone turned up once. CDR3 sequence reads: CASSGQHNSPLHF. For the CDR3, the DNA is TGTGCCAGCAGTGGACAGCACAATTCACCCCTCCACTTT. This chain connects TRBV6-5 to TRBJ1-6, with D maybe TRBD1 (6 bases). Trimming cost V 5 bases and J 7 bases, with 9 bases left between them. The germline V gene has CDR1 MNHEY and CDR2 SVGAGI. This CDR3 has 13 residues.

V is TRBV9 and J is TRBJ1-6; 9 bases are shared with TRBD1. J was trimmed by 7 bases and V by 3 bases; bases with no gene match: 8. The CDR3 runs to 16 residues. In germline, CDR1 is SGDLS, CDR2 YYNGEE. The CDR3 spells CASSELPGQGNSPLHF. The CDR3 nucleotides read TGTGCCAGCAGCGAACTACCGGGACAGGGAAATTCACCCCTCCACTTT.